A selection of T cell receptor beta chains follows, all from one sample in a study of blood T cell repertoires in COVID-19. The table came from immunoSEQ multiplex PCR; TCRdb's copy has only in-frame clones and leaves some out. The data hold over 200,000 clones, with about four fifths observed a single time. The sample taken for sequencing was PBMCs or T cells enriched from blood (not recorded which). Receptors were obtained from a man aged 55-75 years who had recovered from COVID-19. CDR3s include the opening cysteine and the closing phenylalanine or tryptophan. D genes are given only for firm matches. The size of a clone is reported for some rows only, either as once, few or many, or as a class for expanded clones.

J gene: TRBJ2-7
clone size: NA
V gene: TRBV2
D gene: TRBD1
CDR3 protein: CASRAGQDPYEQYF
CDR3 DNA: TGTGCCAGCAGGGCCGGACAGGATCCCTACGAGCAGTACTTC

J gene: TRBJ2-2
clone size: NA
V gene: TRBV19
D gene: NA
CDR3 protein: CASGRLLTGELFF
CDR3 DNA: TGTGCCAGTGGCAGACTGTTGACCGGGGAGCTGTTTTTT

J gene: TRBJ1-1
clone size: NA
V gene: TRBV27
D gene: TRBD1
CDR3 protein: CASSLSSQGWAEAFF
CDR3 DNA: TGTGCCAGCAGTTTATCTTCACAGGGGTGGGCTGAAGCTTTCTTT

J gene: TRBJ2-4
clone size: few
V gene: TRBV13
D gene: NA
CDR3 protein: CASSRLGADKNIQYF
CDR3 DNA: TGTGCCAGCAGCCGATTGGGGGCTGACAAAAACATTCAGTACTTC

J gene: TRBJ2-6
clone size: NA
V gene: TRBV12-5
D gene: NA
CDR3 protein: CASGPALSGANVLTF
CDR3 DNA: TGTGCTAGTGGTCCCGCTCTATCTGGGGCCAACGTCCTGACTTTC

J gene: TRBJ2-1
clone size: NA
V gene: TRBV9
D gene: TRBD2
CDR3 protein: CASSVGSPGLAGVNEQFF
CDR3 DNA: TGTGCCAGCAGCGTAGGTTCGCCGGGACTAGCGGGGGTAAATGAGCAGTTCTTC

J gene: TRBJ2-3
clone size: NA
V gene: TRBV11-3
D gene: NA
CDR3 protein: CASSSRVRAQYF
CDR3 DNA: TGTGCCAGCAGCTCCAGGGTCCGTGCGCAGTATTTT

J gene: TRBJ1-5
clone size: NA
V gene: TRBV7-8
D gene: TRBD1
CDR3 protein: CASSFQGVAQPQHF
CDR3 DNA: TGTGCCAGCAGCTTTCAGGGGGTTGCTCAGCCCCAGCATTTT

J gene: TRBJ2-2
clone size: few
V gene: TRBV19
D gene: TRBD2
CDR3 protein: CASSIKGGAGELFF
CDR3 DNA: TGTGCCAGTAGTATAAAGGGAGGGGCCGGGGAGCTGTTTTTT

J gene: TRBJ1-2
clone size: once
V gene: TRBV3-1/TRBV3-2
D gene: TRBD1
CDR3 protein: CASSHLPTGGLGGYTF
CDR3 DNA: TGTGCCAGCAGCCACCTACCGACAGGGGGCTTGGGTGGCTACACCTTC

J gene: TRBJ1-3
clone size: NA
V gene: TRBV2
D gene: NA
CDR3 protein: CASSVDRARFSGNTIYF
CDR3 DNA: TGTGCCAGCAGTGTCGACAGAGCCAGGTTCTCTGGAAACACCATATATTTT

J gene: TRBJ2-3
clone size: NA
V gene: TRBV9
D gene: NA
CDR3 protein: CASSTGGVSTDTQYF
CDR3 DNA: TGTGCCAGCAGTACTGGAGGGGTTAGCACAGATACGCAGTATTTT

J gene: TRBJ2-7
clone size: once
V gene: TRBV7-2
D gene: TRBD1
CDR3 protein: CASSLGWTGAYEQYF
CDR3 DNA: TGTGCCAGCAGCTTAGGTTGGACAGGCGCCTACGAGCAGTACTTC

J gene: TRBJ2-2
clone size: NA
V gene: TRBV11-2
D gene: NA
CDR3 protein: CASSSATSAGELFF
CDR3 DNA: TGTGCCAGCAGCTCGGCGACATCTGCGGGGGAGCTGTTTTTT

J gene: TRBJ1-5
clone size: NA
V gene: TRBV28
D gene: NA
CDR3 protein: CASSLPLGAGQPQHF
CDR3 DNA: TGTGCCAGCAGTTTGCCGTTAGGGGCTGGGCAGCCCCAGCATTTT

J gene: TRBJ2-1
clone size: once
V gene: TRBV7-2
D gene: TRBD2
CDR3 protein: CASSPPTSGDSYNEQFF
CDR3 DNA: TGTGCCAGCAGCCCACCGACTAGCGGGGACTCCTACAATGAGCAGTTCTTC

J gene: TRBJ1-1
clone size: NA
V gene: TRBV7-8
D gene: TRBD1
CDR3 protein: CASSWSPGQGSLDTEAFF
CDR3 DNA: TGTGCCAGCAGCTGGTCGCCGGGACAGGGCTCGTTGGACACTGAAGCTTTCTTT